A selection of T cell receptor beta chains follows, all from one sample in a study of cytomegalovirus exposure and HLA in healthy donors. Profiled with immunoSEQ multiplex PCR; TCRdb holds only in-frame clones, not every one. This sample's table reports some 140,000 clones. Source material: PBMCs. These receptors were taken from a woman in her thirties or forties in good health and CMV-seronegative. The CDR3 runs from the conserved cysteine through the conserved F or W. A D gene is named only where the DNA matches it firmly.

- TRBJ1-2 TRBV6-1 TGTGCCAGCAGTGAAGAAGGGGGGGGTGGCTACACCTTC CASSEEGGGGYTF
TRBD1 TRBJ2-5 TRBV7-6 TGTGCCAGCAAGCTTAACAGGGGGCTTCAAGAGACCCAGTACTTC CASKLNRGLQETQYF
TRBD1 TRBJ1-2 TRBV13 TGTGCCAGCAGCTCCTCGGACAGGGGCTATGGCTACACCTTC CASSSSDRGYGYTF
- TRBJ1-2 TRBV7-8 TGTGCCAGCAGTTTGGGGGGTTTGGTAGGGACCGGCTACACCTTC CASSLGGLVGTGYTF
TRBD2 TRBJ2-2 TRBV14 TGTGCCAGCAGTCGACTAGCGGGGGGCCTGAACACCGGGGAGCTGTTTTTT CASSRLAGGLNTGELFF
- TRBJ1-5 TRBV6-5 TGTGCCAGCAGCCCGGGGGGTAGCAATCAGCCCCAGCATTTT CASSPGGSNQPQHF
- TRBJ1-5 TRBV19 TGTGCCAGTAGTATCCTAAGGACAGTTAGCAATCAGCCCCAGCATTTT CASSILRTVSNQPQHF
- TRBJ1-5 TRBV7-2 TGTGCCAGCAGCTCGGTGGGCAATCAGCCCCAGCATTTT CASSSVGNQPQHF
TRBD1 TRBJ2-7 TRBV7-2 TGTGCCAGCAGCTTCCCTGGGACAGGGAGACCCTACTTC CASSFPGTGRPYF
- TRBJ2-7 TRBV6-5 TGTGCCAGCAGCCTTAGAGACTACGAGCAGTACTTC CASSLRDYEQYF
TRBD1 TRBJ1-1 TRBV5-6 TGTGCCAGCAGCACACCGGGACAGGGGATGGAAACTGAAGCTTTCTTT CASSTPGQGMETEAFF
TRBD2 TRBJ2-3 TRBV15 TGTGCCACCAGCAGAGTGCCTAGCGGGGGGGCTAGCACAGATACGCAGTATTTT CATSRVPSGGASTDTQYF
TRBD2 TRBJ2-7 TRBV5-1 TGCGCCAGCAGCCCACCCGGGGGGGCCTCCTACGAGCAGTACTTC CASSPPGGASYEQYF
TRBD1 TRBJ1-5 TRBV4-3 TGCGCCAGCAGCCAAGAGGCAGGGGGGAGCAATCAGCCCCAGCATTTT CASSQEAGGSNQPQHF
- TRBJ2-3 TRBV19 TGTGCCAGTACGACAGCAGGAGGGGGCACAGATACGCAGTATTTT CASTTAGGGTDTQYF
TRBD1 TRBJ1-2 TRBV11-2 TGTGCCAGCAGGTTTACAGGGGGCCGGGGCTACACCTTC CASRFTGGRGYTF
TRBD1 TRBJ2-5 TRBV19 TGTGCCAGTGGACAGGGGCAAGAGACCCAGTACTTC CASGQGQETQYF
TRBD1 TRBJ1-1 TRBV11-1 TGTGCCAGCAGCCGGGACAGGGGGCGCTTGTACACTGAAGCTTTCTTT CASSRDRGRLYTEAFF
- TRBJ1-5 TRBV7-2 TGTGCCAGCAGCCCTCTTCTAAATCAGCCCCAGCATTTT CASSPLLNQPQHF
- TRBJ1-1 TRBV7-3 TGTGCCAGCAGCCAATTAGGGAGTAATCCCACTGAAGCTTTCTTT CASSQLGSNPTEAFF